The TCR beta chain under discussion was sequenced for a study of T-cell memory formation after mild COVID-19. Study context: TCR clusters were mostly confined to one donor each. Findings and caveats of the study: Contracting CD4+ clones lay largely in CM and EM, with CD8+ ones residing in EMRA. Contracting clones from day 15 to 85 had balanced CD4/CD8; later expanders favoured CD4+. Memory from before infection featured some responding clones, which suggests cross-reactive memory joined.

Concerning this clonotype itself: The antigen is unknown.

MiXCR, run by TCRdb on the 5' RACE reads, gives a single entry per CDR3 protein. Here the sample spans fewer than 150,000 distinct CDR3 sequences, 11% to 15% being singletons. Germline CDR1 reads SGDLS; CDR2 reads YYNGEE. V lost 0 bases and J lost 3, with 8 bases in between. The CDR3 covers 14 residues. This receptor was obtained from an adult woman who had mild COVID-19 (a few samples of this study predate the infection). Cell type and time point are not known. Sequenced sample: PBMCs or a T cell subset sorted from them (not recorded which). This chain connects TRBV9 to TRBJ2-3, with D hard to call. In DNA form, the CDR3 reads TGTGCCAGCAGCGTAGCATGGGGTACAGATACGCAGTATTTT. This translates into CASSVAWGTDTQYF.